This T cell receptor beta chain was captured in a study of metastatic and nonmetastatic thyroid tumors. In the study overall: Where malignant and benign thyroid patients were concerned, repertoires were compared across blood and tumor or nodule tissue.

With regard to this clone: Its antigen is currently unknown. Being one base from a much bigger clone, this may be a read error.

General observations from the study: When malignant thyroid tumors were compared with benign nodules, TCR beta diversity was reportedly significantly higher in the malignant tumors. This held in both blood and tumor samples.

Not a single patient had been given any form of treatment at any point before undergoing thyroid surgery. How the authors handled the data: CDR3 differences across clinicopathological groups were used to build a distant-metastasis classifier for papillary thyroid cancer. Via MiXCR, TCRdb re-called the PCR reads. These V and J calls rely on TCRdb rather than the paper's analysis. This table holds about 35,000 clones, around a fifth found once. This CDR3 is built from 14 residues. CDR1 and CDR2 (germline): LGHDT, YNNKEL (reference sequence). The chain joins TRBV3-1 to TRBJ1-2, with a weak D call TRBD1 (5 bases). This receptor was taken from a female donor with papillary thyroid cancer or a benign thyroid nodule (not recorded which). Some clones in this sample may be carry-over from other donors' samples. The sequencing sample was made of blood. CDR3: CASSQDSGTYGYAF. For the CDR3, the DNA is TGTGCCAGCAGCCAAGATTCAGGGACCTATGGCTACGCCTTC. Supplemented by reference TRBV3-1 and TRBJ1-2, the full variable domain reads DTAVSQTPKYLVTQMGNDKSIKCEQNLGHDTMYWYKQDSKKFLKIMFSYNNKELIINETVPNRFSPKSPDKAHLNLHINSLELGDSAVYFCASSQDSGTYGYAFGSGTRLTVV.